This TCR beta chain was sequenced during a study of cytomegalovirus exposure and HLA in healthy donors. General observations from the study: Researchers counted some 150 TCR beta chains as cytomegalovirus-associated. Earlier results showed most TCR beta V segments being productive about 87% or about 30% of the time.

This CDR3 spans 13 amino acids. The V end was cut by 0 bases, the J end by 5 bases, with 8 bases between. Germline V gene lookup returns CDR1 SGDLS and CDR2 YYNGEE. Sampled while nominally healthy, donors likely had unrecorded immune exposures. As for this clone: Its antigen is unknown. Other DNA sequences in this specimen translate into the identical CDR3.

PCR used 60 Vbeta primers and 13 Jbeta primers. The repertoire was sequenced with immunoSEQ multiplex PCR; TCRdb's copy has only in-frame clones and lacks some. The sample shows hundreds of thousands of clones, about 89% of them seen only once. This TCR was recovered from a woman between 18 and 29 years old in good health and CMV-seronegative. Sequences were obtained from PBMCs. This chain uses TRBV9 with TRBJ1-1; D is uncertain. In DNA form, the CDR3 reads TGTGCCAGCAGCGTAGGCGGAAGGACTGAAGCTTTCTTT. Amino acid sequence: CASSVGGRTEAFF.